The rows below give T cell receptor beta chains drawn from one sample of a study of blood T cell repertoires in COVID-19. TCRdb's copy holds only in-frame clones and misses some; the assay was immunoSEQ multiplex PCR. Among some 250,000 clones, around 85% were seen once, and the ten largest hold roughly 8%. The specimen was peripheral blood. The receptors were sampled from a woman aged 80 or over with acute or convalescent COVID-19. Each CDR3 is given with its conserved first and last residue. A D gene is named only where the DNA matches it firmly. A clone size is listed for some rows: how often the clone was seen (once, few, many), or a class if it is expanded.

v_gene	abundance	j_gene	d_gene	CDR3aa	CDR3nt
TRBV6-4	.	TRBJ1-1	.	CASSIPGHQSKNTEAFF	TGTGCCAGCAGTATCCCGGGACATCAATCGAAGAACACTGAAGCTTTCTTT
TRBV21-1	.	TRBJ2-7	.	CASSIRGAFSYEQYF	TGTGCCAGCAGCATCCGCGGGGCCTTCTCCTACGAGCAGTACTTC
TRBV19	.	TRBJ2-5	TRBD2	CASSYSGGAPGTQYF	TGTGCCAGTAGTTATAGCGGGGGGGCCCCTGGGACCCAGTACTTC
TRBV11-2	few	TRBJ2-7	.	CASSWGHGYEQYF	TGTGCCAGCAGCTGGGGACATGGGTACGAGCAGTACTTC
TRBV4-2	once	TRBJ2-7	TRBD2	CASSTRLAGTPGAYEQYF	TGTGCCAGCAGCACCCGACTAGCGGGGACCCCAGGCGCCTACGAGCAGTACTTC
TRBV2	.	TRBJ2-1	.	CASSALRQPYNEQFF	TGTGCCAGCAGTGCCCTCAGACAACCCTACAATGAGCAGTTCTTC
TRBV7-2	.	TRBJ2-7	.	CASSPSQGRPYEQYF	TGTGCCAGCAGCCCTTCCCAGGGGAGACCCTACGAGCAGTACTTC
TRBV19	.	TRBJ2-2	TRBD1	CASRAGTGDTGELFF	TGTGCCAGTAGGGCCGGGACAGGCGACACCGGGGAGCTGTTTTTT
TRBV2	.	TRBJ1-1	.	CASGERRTEAFF	TGTGCCAGCGGGGAGAGAAGGACTGAAGCTTTCTTT
TRBV15	.	TRBJ2-7	TRBD1	CATSPAGTGSYEQYF	TGTGCCACCAGCCCCGCCGGGACAGGCTCCTACGAGCAGTACTTC
TRBV19	.	TRBJ1-1	.	CASSVGLGQGEAFF	TGTGCCAGTAGTGTGGGGTTGGGCCAGGGTGAAGCTTTCTTT
TRBV15	few	TRBJ2-5	TRBD2	CATSRDRGGRGGTQYF	TGTGCCACCAGCAGAGATCGAGGCGGGAGGGGAGGGACCCAGTACTTC
TRBV5-4	.	TRBJ1-3	.	CALGQLGNTIYF	TGTGCCCTCGGACAGCTTGGAAACACCATATATTTT
TRBV18	.	TRBJ2-3	.	CASSPRILSGSTDTQYF	TGTGCCAGCTCACCAAGGATCCTTAGCGGATCCACAGATACGCAGTATTTT
TRBV10-2	.	TRBJ2-2	TRBD2	CASSLSGKDTGELFF	TGCGCCAGCAGCCTTAGCGGGAAAGACACCGGGGAGCTGTTTTTT
TRBV27	.	TRBJ1-1	.	CASSLPTVMNTEAFF	TGTGCCAGCAGTCTGCCTACAGTCATGAACACTGAAGCTTTCTTT
TRBV6-5	once	TRBJ1-2	.	CASARVGANGYTF	TGTGCCAGCGCCAGGGTAGGGGCGAATGGCTACACCTTC
TRBV7-2	few	TRBJ2-1	TRBD2	CASSLVSSGSFNEQFF	TGTGCCAGCAGCTTAGTGAGTAGCGGGAGTTTTAATGAGCAGTTCTTC
TRBV5-1	.	TRBJ2-7	TRBD1	CASSFSGTGVGNEQYF	TGCGCCAGCAGCTTCTCCGGGACAGGGGTAGGGAACGAGCAGTACTTC
TRBV6-5	.	TRBJ1-2	TRBD1	CASSPDRGIYGYTF	TGTGCCAGCAGCCCGGACAGGGGCATATATGGCTACACCTTC
TRBV3-1/TRBV3-2	once	TRBJ1-2	.	CASSQTAGYGYTF	TGTGCCAGCAGCCAAACGGCGGGCTATGGCTACACCTTC
TRBV19	.	TRBJ1-1	.	CASRSLSRDTEAFF	TGTGCCAGTCGAAGCTTATCCCGGGACACTGAAGCTTTCTTT
TRBV4-1	.	TRBJ2-1	TRBD2	CASSQIGGSPYNEQFF	TGCGCCAGCAGCCAAATTGGCGGGAGCCCCTACAATGAGCAGTTCTTC
TRBV2	.	TRBJ2-1	TRBD2	CASNRLAGYLYNEQFF	TGTGCCAGCAACAGACTAGCGGGTTATTTGTACAATGAGCAGTTCTTC
TRBV3-1/TRBV3-2	.	TRBJ2-5	.	CASSLRAAQETQYF	TGTGCCAGCAGCCTGCGGGCCGCCCAAGAGACCCAGTACTTC
TRBV5-1	.	TRBJ2-1	TRBD2	CASNPGTSGMNEQFF	TGCGCCAGCAACCCCGGGACTAGCGGGATGAATGAGCAGTTCTTC
TRBV5-4	.	TRBJ1-1	TRBD1	CASSFPQGAMNTEAFF	TGTGCCAGCAGCTTCCCACAGGGGGCTATGAACACTGAAGCTTTCTTT
TRBV6-5	.	TRBJ2-7	TRBD1	CASRTGQGSYEQYF	TGTGCCAGCAGAACCGGACAGGGTTCCTACGAGCAGTACTTC
TRBV5-4	.	TRBJ2-2	TRBD2	CASSIGTSGISGSTGELFF	TGTGCCAGCAGCATCGGGACTAGCGGGATCTCGGGTTCAACCGGGGAGCTGTTTTTT
TRBV18	.	TRBJ2-7	TRBD2	CASSPASSGSSYEQYF	TGTGCCAGCTCACCAGCGAGTAGCGGGAGCTCCTACGAGCAGTACTTC
TRBV27	.	TRBJ1-2	TRBD1	CASSGFRQGTYGYTF	TGTGCCAGCAGTGGGTTTCGACAGGGGACCTATGGCTACACCTTC
TRBV5-1	once	TRBJ2-1	TRBD2	CASSLTAGGHNEQFF	TGCGCCAGCAGCTTGACGGCGGGGGGCCACAATGAGCAGTTCTTC
TRBV2	.	TRBJ2-5	TRBD2	CASSDRRGGWETQYF	TGTGCCAGCAGTGATAGGCGGGGGGGCTGGGAGACCCAGTACTTC
TRBV5-1	.	TRBJ2-2	TRBD1	CASSGQGAGELFF	TGCGCCAGCAGCGGACAGGGGGCCGGGGAGCTGTTTTTT
TRBV5-4	few	TRBJ2-5	TRBD2	CASSPGLAQETQYF	TGTGCCAGCAGCCCGGGACTAGCCCAAGAGACCCAGTACTTC
TRBV30	.	TRBJ1-1	.	CAWSSSLNTEAFF	TGTGCCTGGAGTTCATCCCTGAACACTGAAGCTTTCTTT
TRBV19	.	TRBJ1-2	.	CASSSKQGSGYTF	TGTGCCAGTAGTTCAAAACAGGGATCTGGCTACACCTTC
TRBV7-6	.	TRBJ1-1	TRBD1	CASSTLTGGPEAFF	TGTGCCAGCAGCACCTTGACAGGGGGCCCTGAAGCTTTCTTT
TRBV7-2	.	TRBJ2-3	.	CASSNGLTDTQYF	TGTGCCAGCAGTAACGGACTCACAGATACGCAGTATTTT
TRBV19	.	TRBJ2-7	TRBD2	CASSSSGSSYEQYF	TGTGCCAGTAGTTCTAGCGGGAGCTCCTACGAGCAGTACTTC
TRBV14	once	TRBJ1-2	.	CASSQRQGGGYTF	TGTGCCAGCAGCCAAAGGCAGGGAGGTGGCTACACCTTC
TRBV5-1	once	TRBJ1-2	TRBD1	CASRRDSPSLGNGYTF	TGCGCCAGCAGAAGGGACAGCCCTTCCCTGGGGAATGGCTACACCTTC
TRBV6-1	.	TRBJ2-7	TRBD1	CASSERGQSYEQYF	TGTGCCAGCAGTGAACGGGGACAGTCCTACGAGCAGTACTTC
TRBV6-4	.	TRBJ1-6	TRBD1	CASSEGQINSPLHF	TGTGCCAGCAGTGAGGGACAGATTAATTCACCCCTCCACTTT
TRBV6-2/TRBV6-3	.	TRBJ1-4	TRBD1	CASSPGQGDEKLFF	TGTGCCAGCAGCCCCGGACAGGGAGATGAAAAACTGTTTTTT
TRBV2	.	TRBJ1-5	TRBD1	CASRTGLGVGNQPQHF	TGTGCCAGCCGGACAGGTCTTGGGGTGGGCAATCAGCCCCAGCATTTT
TRBV30	once	TRBJ1-4	.	CAWRGQNNEKLFF	TGTGCCTGGAGAGGACAGAATAATGAAAAACTGTTTTTT
TRBV5-1	.	TRBJ1-4	TRBD1	CASSLEGTGAEKLFF	TGCGCCAGCAGCTTGGAAGGGACAGGGGCGGAAAAACTGTTTTTT
TRBV27	.	TRBJ2-1	.	CASSSRHSYNEQFF	TGTGCCAGCAGTTCGCGCCACTCCTACAATGAGCAGTTCTTC
TRBV5-1	.	TRBJ2-1	TRBD2	CASSLMGMGTSGSNEQFF	TGCGCCAGCAGCTTGATGGGAATGGGGACTAGCGGGAGCAATGAGCAGTTCTTC
TRBV7-9	.	TRBJ1-4	.	CASSSTGNTNEKLFF	TGTGCCAGCAGCTCCACGGGGAACACTAATGAAAAACTGTTTTTT
TRBV7-9	.	TRBJ2-3	TRBD1	CASSVTGVHFLDTQYF	TGTGCCAGCAGCGTAACAGGGGTTCATTTTTTGGATACGCAGTATTTT
TRBV4-1	.	TRBJ1-3	.	CASSQVREGGTIYF	TGCGCCAGCAGCCAAGTCAGGGAGGGAGGCACCATATATTTT
TRBV2	few	TRBJ1-3	.	CASARELGNTIYF	TGTGCCAGCGCACGGGAACTTGGAAACACCATATATTTT
TRBV7-2	.	TRBJ1-1	.	CASSLGGGATEAFF	TGTGCCAGCAGCTTAGGTGGGGGGGCGACTGAAGCTTTCTTT
TRBV19	.	TRBJ1-2	.	CASSMLQGGYTF	TGTGCCAGTAGTATGTTACAGGGCGGCTACACCTTC
TRBV6-2/TRBV6-3	.	TRBJ1-1	TRBD1	CASSYRQGAAEAFF	TGTGCCAGCAGTTACCGGCAGGGGGCCGCTGAAGCTTTCTTT
TRBV7-2	once	TRBJ2-5	TRBD1	CASSLGGQGLETQYF	TGTGCCAGCAGCTTAGGAGGACAGGGGTTGGAGACCCAGTACTTC
TRBV7-2	.	TRBJ2-7	TRBD2	CASSFGLAGSLEQYF	TGTGCCAGCAGCTTTGGACTAGCGGGCTCCCTCGAGCAGTACTTC